Below are 15 T cell receptor beta chains sequenced from a single sample in a study of vaccination and CD4 T cells after COVID-19. Indicated treatment: roughly 10-day PBMC culture with coronavirus spike peptide pools or control peptides (ViraFEST assay). An Oncomine TCR Beta short-read assay was used to sequence the DNA from cultured CD4+ T cells. Via MiXCR, TCRdb re-called the PCR reads, giving one row per CDR3 protein. The sample consists of more than 10,000 distinct CDR3 sequences, under 35% of them appearing once. Antigens for these TCRs are unknown. This material consisted of CD4+ T cells from blood, cultured in vitro, taken after SARS-CoV-2 vaccination. These receptors came from a human donor who had recovered from COVID-19.

The chain employs TRBV6-1 and TRBJ1-2, with 8 nucleotides matching TRBD1. The trim removed 6 bases at V and 2 bases at J, leaving 17 bases unmatched. The CDR3 length is 18 residues. From germline, CDR1 is MNHNS and CDR2 SASEGT. CDR3 region: CASSRQAPGGRNNYGYTF. Written as DNA, the CDR3 is TGTGCCAGCAGCCGACAAGCCCCAGGGGGCCGCAACAACTATGGCTACACCTTC.

This clonotype has only a few counts. The rearrangement joins TRBV29-1 to TRBJ1-2; D is undetermined. Germline V CDR1 and CDR2: SQVTM, ANQGSEA. The CDR3 runs to 11 residues. V lost 4 bases and J 8 bases, leaving 11 bases between the germline ends. This CDR3 reads CSVVVGFGYTF. CDR3 nucleotides: TGCAGCGTTGTGGTAGGTTTCGGCTACACCTTC. Full variable domain (rest looked up from reference TRBV29-1 and TRBJ1-2): SAVISQKPSRDICQRGTSLTIQCQVDSQVTMMFWYRQQPGQSLTLIATANQGSEATYESGFVIDKFPISRPNLTFSTLTVSNMSPEDSSIYLCSVVVGFGYTFGSGTRLTVV.

Only one count was recorded for this clonotype. This chain uses TRBV11-3 with TRBJ2-1, with D maybe TRBD2 (6 bases). Germline assignment: CDR1 SGHNT and CDR2 YENEEA. The CDR3 totals 13 residues. V dropped 0 bases and J dropped 13 bases, with 13 bases sitting between them. The CDR3: CASSLDRRDNQFF. For the CDR3, the DNA is TGTGCCAGCAGCTTAGATAGGCGGGATAATCAGTTCTTC.

This clonotype was recorded a few times. The gene calls are TRBV7-6 and TRBJ2-5; 7 bases align to TRBD2. The CDR3 loop spans 15 amino acids. In germline, CDR1 is SGHVS, CDR2 FNYEAQ. With V trimmed by 5 bases and J by 5 bases, 11 bases remained unmatched. The CDR3 DNA is TGTGCCAGCAGCGGGCAGGGTAGGGGAGGGGAGACCCAGTACTTC. This translates into CASSGQGRGGETQYF.

This chain connects TRBV6-2 or TRBV6-3 to TRBJ1-5; 8 bases map to TRBD1. Germline trimming cut 5 bases from V and 4 bases from J; bases unmatched to any gene: 1. Germline CDR1 is MNHEY and CDR2 is SVGEGT. The CDR3 is 13 residues long. This CDR3 reads CASSRQGNQPQHF. In nucleotides, the CDR3 is TGTGCCAGCAGTCGACAGGGGAATCAGCCCCAGCATTTT.

The chain employs TRBV5-1 and TRBJ2-2; D is perhaps TRBD1 or TRBD2 (5 bases each). Germline V gives CDR1 SGHRS, CDR2 YFSETQ. The V gene lost 4 bases and the J gene lost 6 bases, with 10 bases spanning the gap. This CDR3 contains 13 residues. CDR3 nucleotides: TGCGCCAGCAGCAGAGGGGAAGCCGGGGAGCTGTTTTTT. It is translated as CASSRGEAGELFF.

Only a few counts were recorded for this clonotype. The rearrangement joins TRBV6-2 or TRBV6-3 to TRBJ2-5; 13 bases fit TRBD2. The V and J ends lost 7 bases and 5 bases, in that order; junction bases with no gene match: 1. Germline V gene lookup returns CDR1 MNHEY and CDR2 SVGEGT. CDR3 size: 13 residues. This chain's CDR3 is CASKTSGGETQYF. Here the CDR3 DNA reads TGTGCCAGCAAGACTAGCGGGGGGGAGACCCAGTACTTC.

This clonotype was observed a handful of times. The chain combines TRBV15 with TRBJ2-6; the D gene is possibly TRBD1 (5 bases). V lost 0 bases to trimming and J lost 2 bases, with 8 bases between them. The CDR3 consists of 16 residues. Germline values: CDR1 LNHNV, CDR2 YYDKDF (reference sequence). In nucleotides, the CDR3 is TGTGCCACCAGCAGAGATGCCAGGGCTGGGGCCAACGTCCTGACTTTC. Translated: CATSRDARAGANVLTF. Full variable domain (outside the CDR3, taken from reference TRBV15 and TRBJ2-6): DAMVIQNPRYQVTQFGKPVTLSCSQTLNHNVMYWYQQKSSQAPKLLFHYYDKDFNNEADTPDNFQSRRPNTSFCFLDIRSPGLGDTAMYLCATSRDARAGANVLTFGAGSRLTVL.

The chain combines TRBV5-5 with TRBJ2-5, with D perhaps TRBD1 (6 bases). Germline-derived CDR1 and CDR2 are SGHKS and YYEKEE (reference sequence). This CDR3 region has 15 residues. The V end lost 4 bases, the J end lost 5 bases, and 18 bases lay between the germline ends. The CDR3 DNA reads as TGTGCCAGCAGCCCGCCACCACAGGGTCGGGAGACCCAGTACTTC. Translating gives CASSPPPQGRETQYF.

There are a few counts of this clonotype. The chain combines TRBV7-2 with TRBJ1-3; no firm D call. The CDR3 contains 14 residues. Germline-derived CDR1 and CDR2 are SGHTA and FQGNSA. V lost 5 bases, J lost 1 base, and 9 bases lay in between. The CDR3 region has the DNA TGTGCCAGCAGCCCCCGGGTGTCTGGAAACACCATATATTTT. This codes for CASSPRVSGNTIYF.

A few counts support this clonotype. The chain joins TRBV7-9 to TRBJ2-1; 7 bases match TRBD2. The DNA matches TRBJ2-7 better at its end, which makes the J call doubtful. The CDR3 runs to 16 residues. Looked up from germline, CDR1 is SEHNR and CDR2 is FQNEAQ (reference sequence). The CDR3 nucleotides read TGTGCCAGCAGCCTTACCATCGGGGGGTATCCATACGAGCAGTACTTC. Encoded protein: CASSLTIGGYPYEQYF.

V gene TRBV6-2 or TRBV6-3 combines with J gene TRBJ1-1, with D maybe TRBD1 (5 bases). The CDR3 has 16 residues. Per the germline V gene, CDR1 is MNHEY and CDR2 is SVGEGT. V dropped 5 bases and J dropped 3 bases, with 19 bases sitting between them. The CDR3 region has the DNA TGTGCCAGCAGTCGTAAGGCTAGGGGCGAGGACACTGAAGCTTTCTTT. It translates to CASSRKARGEDTEAFF.

This clonotype came up a few times. This chain uses TRBV28 with TRBJ1-5, with D tentatively TRBD1 (5 bases). V lost 4 bases and J 3 bases, leaving 13 bases between the germline ends. This CDR3 comprises 15 residues. Germline V gene sequence: CDR1 MDHEN, CDR2 SYDVKM. CDR3 amino acids: CASSWGRASNQPQHF. CDR3 DNA sequence: TGTGCCAGCAGTTGGGGCAGGGCGTCCAATCAGCCCCAGCATTTT. Full variable domain (outside the CDR3, taken from reference TRBV28 and TRBJ1-5): DVKVTQSSRYLVKRTGEKVFLECVQDMDHENMFWYRQDPGLGLRLIYFSYDVKMKEKGDIPEGYSVSREKKERFSLILESASTNQTSMYLCASSWGRASNQPQHFGDGTRLSIL.

This clonotype was observed a few times. The genes are TRBV20-1 and TRBJ2-3; D possibly uses TRBD1 or TRBD2 (5 bases each). Looked up from germline, CDR1 is DFQATT and CDR2 is SNEGSKA (reference sequence). There are 14 residues in the CDR3. CDR3 sequence reads: CRSVGPPSTDTQYF. CDR3 coding DNA: TGCAGATCGGTGGGACCACCGAGCACAGATACGCAGTATTTT.

The chain is built from TRBV4-3 and TRBJ2-7, with 8 bases fitting TRBD1. This CDR3 comprises 15 residues. Germline CDR1 reads LGHNA; CDR2 reads YSLEER. Trimming took 0 bases from V and 1 from J; bases not matched to a gene: 2. CDR3 protein: CASSQDWTGSYEQYF. In DNA, the CDR3 is TGCGCCAGCAGCCAAGATTGGACAGGGTCCTACGAGCAGTACTTC.